These 20 T cell receptor beta chains were all obtained from the same sample, sequenced in a study of post-analysis software for immune sequencing data. Findings of the study overall: Patients carried a few TRBV segments more frequently than controls did, and TRBV5-6, TRBV5-1 and TRBV20-1 were among them.

These TCRs' antigens remain unknown. The authors incorporated unique molecular identifiers into the TCR beta cDNA libraries. TCRdb ran MiXCR on the PCR reads and lists one entry per CDR3 protein. There are approximately 630,000 distinct CDR3 sequences in the sample; over 45% occur only once, and around 10% lies in the top ten. Sequencing input: blood. These receptors all stem from a girl under 10 years old with multiple sclerosis.

This clonotype was seen a few times. The V call is TRBV12-3 or TRBV12-4, the J call TRBJ1-5, with D perhaps matching TRBD1 (6 bases). The CDR3 has 14 amino acids. Trimming stripped 5 bases from V and 5 bases from J, with 13 bases between. The CDR3, as DNA: TGTGCCAGCAGTAAGGACAGCTTAGATCAGCCCCAGCATTTT. Its translation is CASSKDSLDQPQHF.

CDR3 DNA sequence: TGTGCCAGCAGCTTGGGGATATCGGGTGGTGAGCAGTTCTTC. Translating gives CASSLGISGGEQFF. The chain recombines TRBV7-9 with TRBJ2-1; D not certain. Germline assignment: CDR1 SEHNR and CDR2 FQNEAQ (reference sequence). The CDR3 contains 14 residues. Trimming cost V 3 bases and J 9 bases, with 15 bases left between them.

The gene calls are TRBV5-1 and TRBJ2-1, with TRBD2 matching over 10 bases. Germline CDR1 is SGHRS and CDR2 is YFSETQ. Germline trimming cut 0 bases from V and 8 bases from J; bases unmatched to any gene: 8. This CDR3 is built from 16 residues. The CDR3 DNA reads as TGCGCCAGCAGCTTGGTTTGGCTAGCGGGAGCGTATGAGCAGTTCTTC. Translation gives CASSLVWLAGAYEQFF.

This clonotype has more than one count but fewer than ten. The genes are TRBV20-1 and TRBJ2-3, with 14 bases identical to TRBD2. V shed 5 bases, J shed 4 bases, and the junction held 11 bases outside the gene matches. This CDR3 spans 17 amino acids. Germline V lookup: CDR1 DFQATT, CDR2 SNEGSKA (reference sequence). The DNA for the CDR3 is TGCAGTGCTCCGACTAGCGGGAGGGCCATTTTGGCAGATACGCAGTATTTT. The encoded protein is CSAPTSGRAILADTQYF.

V gene TRBV5-6 combines with J gene TRBJ2-7; D remains unclear. This CDR3 is built from 16 residues. Germline CDR1 is SGHDT and CDR2 is YYEEEE. Trimming removed 4 bases from V and 7 bases from J, with 24 bases in between. The CDR3 nucleotides are TGTGCCAGCAGCCGTTCCCCTAGTGGGCGGTACAATGAGCAGTACTTC. It specifies CASSRSPSGRYNEQYF.

The chain joins TRBV3-1 to TRBJ2-5; 10 bases agree with TRBD2. The junction had 4 bases not matched to a gene; V was cut back by 2 bases and J by 1 base. The CDR3 extends over 16 amino acids. Germline loops: CDR1 LGHDT, CDR2 YNNKEL (reference sequence). CDR3 sequence reads: CASSQLAGATQETQYF. In DNA form, the CDR3 reads TGTGCCAGCAGCCAACTAGCGGGGGCGACCCAAGAGACCCAGTACTTC.

This sequence joins TRBV12-3 or TRBV12-4 and TRBJ2-7; 7 nucleotides match TRBD1. The CDR3 contains 14 residues. Trimming took 7 bases from V and 5 from J; bases not matched to a gene: 11. DNA of the CDR3: TGTGCCAGCACTCGAGACAGGGAGTTCCACGAGCAGTACTTC. Translated: CASTRDREFHEQYF.

The rearrangement links TRBV20-1 to TRBJ2-1, with unresolved D. This CDR3 region has 14 residues. Germline V gene sequence: CDR1 DFQATT, CDR2 SNEGSKA (reference sequence). V was cut by 5 bases and J by 0 bases, with 11 bases left in between. The CDR3 protein is CSALPPSSYNEQFF. Here the CDR3 DNA reads TGCAGTGCTCTTCCTCCTAGCTCCTACAATGAGCAGTTCTTC.

V and J are TRBV12-3 or TRBV12-4 and TRBJ1-2, with D uncertain. V gave up 7 bases and J gave up 4 bases, with 25 bases separating them. CDR3 size: 17 residues. The CDR3 protein is CASNTKSHKRQPYGYTF. CDR3 nucleotide sequence: TGTGCCAGCAATACGAAAAGCCATAAGAGGCAGCCCTATGGCTACACCTTC.

This clonotype was picked up a small number of times. The chain carries TRBV15 and TRBJ2-4; D is perhaps TRBD2 (6 bases). The CDR3 has 13 residues. Germline CDR1 is LNHNV and CDR2 is YYDKDF (reference sequence). The germline V and J ends were trimmed by 1 base and 13 bases, with 14 bases remaining between them. The CDR3 DNA reads as TGTGCCACCAGCAGAGTAATCGGGGGTGAGCAGTACTTC. This codes for CATSRVIGGEQYF.

The chain recombines TRBV2 with TRBJ2-7; TRBD2 is a possible D gene (6 bases). The J call may be incorrect, as the DNA end agrees better with TRBJ2-5. Germline CDR1 and CDR2: SNHLY and FYNNEI. This CDR3 region has 12 residues. DNA of the CDR3: TGTGCCAGCAGGGAGGGGCTAGAGACCCAGTACTTC. It codes for CASREGLETQYF.

The chain is built from TRBV20-1 and TRBJ2-1; possibly TRBD2 for D (7 bases). Germline values: CDR1 DFQATT, CDR2 SNEGSKA (reference sequence). The CDR3 extends over 16 amino acids. Deletions cut 2 bases from V and 4 bases from J, with 18 bases between. CDR3 DNA: TGCAGTGCTAGAATACAAAGGGGGGGCCTATACAATGAGCAGTTCTTC. Translation: CSARIQRGGLYNEQFF.

The chain employs TRBV20-1 and TRBJ1-5, with 7 bases matching TRBD1. CDR3 length: 14 residues. V lost 3 bases, J lost 7 bases, and 9 bases stayed unmatched. Germline CDR1 DFQATT, CDR2 SNEGSKA (reference sequence). The CDR3, as DNA: TGCAGTGCTAGTTCTACAGGGGAAGGACAGCCCCAGCATTTT. It encodes CSASSTGEGQPQHF.

V usage is TRBV5-1 and J usage is TRBJ2-4; 7 nucleotides match TRBD2. The J call could be wrong; TRBJ2-7 is a better fit for the DNA end. CDR3 length equals 15 residues. The germline gives CDR1 SGHRS, CDR2 YFSETQ. The CDR3 region has the DNA TGCGCCAGCAGCTTGTTCCAGCGGGGTTCCTACGAGCAGTACTTC. Translated: CASSLFQRGSYEQYF.

The rearrangement links TRBV5-1 to TRBJ2-1; 9 positions agree with TRBD2. The CDR3 has 18 amino acids. From germline, CDR1 is SGHRS and CDR2 YFSETQ. V lost 3 bases and J lost 4; bases outside the gene matches: 14. The CDR3 coding sequence is TGCGCCAGCAGCTCGTCGTCGACTAGCGGCCTTAATTACAATGAGCAGTTCTTC. It translates to CASSSSSTSGLNYNEQFF. Complete variable domain (other parts from reference TRBV5-1 and TRBJ2-1): KAGVTQTPRYLIKTRGQQVTLSCSPISGHRSVSWYQQTPGQGLQFLFEYFSETQRNKGNFPGRFSGRQFSNSRSEMNVSTLELGDSALYLCASSSSSTSGLNYNEQFFGPGTRLTVL.

J is TRBJ2-3 and V is TRBV29-1, with 9 nucleotides matching TRBD2. The germline V gene has CDR1 SQVTM and CDR2 ANQGSEA. The CDR3 runs 16 residues. After removal of 1 base from V and 3 bases from J, the junction contained 8 bases not matched to a gene. Here the CDR3 DNA reads TGCAGCGTTGAAGTAGTAACAGCGGGAGGAACAGATACGCAGTATTTT. The encoded protein is CSVEVVTAGGTDTQYF.

This clonotype has more than one count but fewer than ten. The chain uses TRBV6-5 and TRBJ2-1; D remains unclear. Germline loops: CDR1 MNHEY, CDR2 SVGAGI. The CDR3 runs 15 residues. V was trimmed by 7 bases and J by 3 bases, leaving 16 bases between them. CDR3 coding DNA: TGTGCCAGCAAGCCCTCCCTTGGTGGCTACAATGAGCAGTTCTTC. Its translation is CASKPSLGGYNEQFF.

The J gene is TRBJ2-1, the V gene TRBV3-1, with 13 bases identical to TRBD2. Germline CDR1 is LGHDT and CDR2 is YNNKEL (reference sequence). The trim removed 3 bases at V and 0 bases at J, leaving 5 bases unmatched. CDR3 size: 18 residues. CDR3 DNA: TGTGCCAGCAGCCACGGGACTAGCGGGGCTAGCTCCTACAATGAGCAGTTCTTC. As protein: CASSHGTSGASSYNEQFF.

CDR3 DNA: TGCAGCGCAGGATATCCGGGACAACGGGAAGGCTACACCTTC. Amino acids: CSAGYPGQREGYTF. The V gene is TRBV29-1, the J gene TRBJ1-2, with D possibly being TRBD1 (6 bases). Trimming stripped 7 bases from V and 8 bases from J, with 23 bases between. The CDR3 runs 14 residues. Germline-derived CDR1 and CDR2 are SQVTM and ANQGSEA.

V usage is TRBV10-3 and J usage is TRBJ1-2; D is uncertain. V was shortened by 4 bases and J by 12 bases, with 15 bases between the two germline ends. The CDR3 extends over 12 amino acids. From germline, CDR1 is ENHRY and CDR2 SYGVKD. CDR3 protein: CAISGDGLYHTF. CDR3 bases: TGTGCCATCAGTGGTGACGGCCTATACCACACCTTC.